A single sample gave rise to the 9 T cell receptor beta chains below, sequenced in a study of OX40 agonist ivuxolimab in advanced cancers. Libraries were prepared by immunoSEQ multiplex PCR; TCRdb keeps only in-frame clonotypes and omits some of them. The table includes 52,000 or so clones, roughly 84% detected once. Sequences were derived from CD4+ or CD8+ T cells sorted from blood, sampled in a trial of the OX40 agonist ivuxolimab. These receptors came from an adult with an advanced solid tumor such as melanoma, head and neck, liver or kidney cancer.

The chain carries TRBV19 and TRBJ2-1, with D possibly TRBD2 on 6 matching bases. The germline gives CDR1 LNHDA, CDR2 SQIVND (reference sequence). V dropped 5 bases and J dropped 3 bases, with 11 bases sitting between them. The CDR3 covers 14 residues. The CDR3 sequence: CASSPTRRYNEQFF. The CDR3, as DNA: TGTGCCAGTAGTCCGACTAGACGCTACAATGAGCAGTTCTTC.

The chain links TRBV5-1 to TRBJ2-3; perhaps TRBD2 as D (6 bases). The V gene's germline CDR1 is SGHRS and CDR2 YFSETQ. Trimming pared 0 bases from V and 3 bases from J, leaving 11 bases between. This CDR3 region has 15 residues. The DNA of the CDR3 is TGCGCCAGCAGCTTGGTCCCGGGAGTAACAGATACGCAGTATTTT. Protein sequence: CASSLVPGVTDTQYF.

V is TRBV28 and J is TRBJ2-5; D gene uncertain. CDR1 MDHEN and CDR2 SYDVKM come from the germline V gene. The CDR3 sequence is 15 residues long. Trimming cost V 8 bases and J 0 bases, with 16 bases left between them. The CDR3 region has the DNA TGTGCCAGCCTACCTACTACAGTGTACCAAGAGACCCAGTACTTC. This codes for CASLPTTVYQETQYF.

The V call is TRBV11-1, the J call TRBJ1-5; a possible D gene is TRBD1 (6 bases). The V gene lost 5 bases and the J gene lost 4 bases, with 18 bases spanning the gap. Germline V CDR1 and CDR2: SGHAT, FQDESV (reference sequence). CDR3 length equals 16 residues. CDR3 nucleotides: TGTGCCAGCAGCACAGAACCGACAGGCCGTAATCAGCCCCAGCATTTT. Its protein product is CASSTEPTGRNQPQHF.

This clone has just a few counts. The V and J genes are TRBV5-6 and TRBJ2-7; no clear D gene. From germline, CDR1 is SGHDT and CDR2 YYEEEE. The V and J ends lost 3 bases and 2 bases respectively, with 9 bases between them. The CDR3 is 13 residues long. The CDR3 is CASSSWDAYEQYF. The CDR3 DNA sequence: TGTGCCAGCAGCTCGTGGGATGCCTACGAGCAGTACTTC.

The CDR3 is CASSLNAPRVLYTEAFF. The CDR3 DNA is TGTGCCAGCAGCTTAAACGCTCCCAGGGTCTTGTACACTGAAGCTTTCTTT. V usage is TRBV7-2 and J usage is TRBJ1-1; perhaps TRBD1 as D (5 bases). The germline V gene encodes CDR1 SGHTA and CDR2 FQGNSA. V shed 2 bases and J shed 3 bases, with 19 bases lying between them. This CDR3 comprises 17 residues. Looking up the rest from reference TRBV7-2 and TRBJ1-1 gives the full variable domain: GAGVSQSPSNKVTEKGKDVELRCDPISGHTALYWYRQSLGQGLEFLIYFQGNSAPDKSGLPSDRFSAERTGGSVSTLTIQRTQQEDSAVYLCASSLNAPRVLYTEAFFGQGTRLTVV.

DNA for the CDR3: TGCAGTGCTATGGGGGGATACGAGCAGTACTTC. Translating it yields CSAMGGYEQYF. This chain uses TRBV20-1 with TRBJ2-7; possibly TRBD2 for D (6 bases). The germline V gene encodes CDR1 DFQATT and CDR2 SNEGSKA (reference sequence). The V and J ends lost 4 bases and 4 bases respectively, with 8 bases between them. This CDR3 spans 11 amino acids.

The V gene is TRBV28, the J gene TRBJ2-7; D call uncertain. The length of the CDR3 is 14 residues. The V gene lost 7 bases and the J gene lost 1 base, with 14 bases spanning the gap. Germline loops: CDR1 MDHEN, CDR2 SYDVKM. The CDR3 DNA reads TGTGCCAGCAACGACGACGGGCCATCCTACGAGCAGTACTTC. Translation gives CASNDDGPSYEQYF. The full variable domain, with the rest looked up from reference TRBV28 and TRBJ2-7, is DVKVTQSSRYLVKRTGEKVFLECVQDMDHENMFWYRQDPGLGLRLIYFSYDVKMKEKGDIPEGYSVSREKKERFSLILESASTNQTSMYLCASNDDGPSYEQYFGPGTRLTVT.

The chain employs TRBV12-2 and TRBJ2-5; TRBD1 is taken as the D call from the table, unchecked against the DNA. The DNA end is more similar to TRBJ2-7, so the J call may be wrong. TRBV12-2 is a pseudogene segment. There are 16 residues in the CDR3. The chain's CDR3 is CASRYNRGPLTYEQYF. CDR3 bases: TGTGCAAGTCGTTACAACAGGGGGCCTCTGACCTACGAGCAGTACTTC.